The clone carrying this T cell receptor (beta chain) was observed a few times. The antigen is not known. The data stem from a study of human T cells and chemical hapten exposure. The wider study: Small pooled library volume differences mainly caused per-sample TCR yield variation.

The sample's time point: healthy volunteer bleed at 2 weeks. It was from unfractionated whole blood that total RNA was extracted. The J segment lost 6 bases and the V segment lost 10 bases, leaving 5 bases of the junction unmatched. The germline gives CDR1 MGHDK, CDR2 SYGVNS. The CDR3 extends over 11 amino acids. General study results and limits: Sensitizing with DPC caused no change in TCRs above 1 in 1000 frequency.

In the library, unique molecular identifiers were attached to individual cDNA molecules. In the study's own analysis: The number of TCRs in each sample had a median of 95,638 and spanned roughly 23,224 to 700,000. MiXCR was run by TCRdb on the RACE reads, yielding one entry per CDR3 protein. V and J calls and clone size were set by TCRdb, not the authors. The table shows about 130,000 distinct CDR3 sequences, with around 8.2% occurring only once. This chain uses TRBV25-1 with TRBJ2-7; 8 positions match TRBD2. Sequences were obtained from whole blood. This sequence was found in a male donor in good health. Some clones in this sample may be carry-over from other donors' samples. In DNA form, the CDR3 reads TGTGCCACCGGGGGGGGAGGCGAGCAGTACTTC. Translation: CATGGGGEQYF.